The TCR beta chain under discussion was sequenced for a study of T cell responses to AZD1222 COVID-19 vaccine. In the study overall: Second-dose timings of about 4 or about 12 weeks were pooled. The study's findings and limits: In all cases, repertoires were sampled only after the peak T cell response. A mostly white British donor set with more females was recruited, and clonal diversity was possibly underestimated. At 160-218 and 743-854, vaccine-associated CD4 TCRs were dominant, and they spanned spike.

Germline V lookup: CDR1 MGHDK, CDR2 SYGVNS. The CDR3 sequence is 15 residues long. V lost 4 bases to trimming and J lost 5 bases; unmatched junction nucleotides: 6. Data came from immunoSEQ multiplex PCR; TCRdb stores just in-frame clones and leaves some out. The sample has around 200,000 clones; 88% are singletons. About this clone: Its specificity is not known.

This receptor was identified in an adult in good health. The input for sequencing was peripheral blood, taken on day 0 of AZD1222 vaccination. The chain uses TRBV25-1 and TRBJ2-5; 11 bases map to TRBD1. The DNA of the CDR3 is TGTGCCAGCAGTGGGTCTGGGGACAGGGGGGAGACCCAGTACTTC. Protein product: CASSGSGDRGETQYF.